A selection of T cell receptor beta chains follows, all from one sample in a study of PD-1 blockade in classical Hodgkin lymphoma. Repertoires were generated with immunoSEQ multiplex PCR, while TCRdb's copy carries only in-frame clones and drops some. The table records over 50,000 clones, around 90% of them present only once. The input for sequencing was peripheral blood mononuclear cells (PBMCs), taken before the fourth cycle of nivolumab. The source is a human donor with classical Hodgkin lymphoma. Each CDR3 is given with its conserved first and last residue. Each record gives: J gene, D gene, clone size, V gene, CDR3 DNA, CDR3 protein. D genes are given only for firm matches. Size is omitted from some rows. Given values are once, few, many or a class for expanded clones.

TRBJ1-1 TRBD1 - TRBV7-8 TGTGCCAGCAGCACCTCCGGGACAGGGGGCACTGAAGCTTTCTTT CASSTSGTGGTEAFF
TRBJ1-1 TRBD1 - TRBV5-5 TGTGCCAGCAGCCTGGGACCGACAGGGATAAACACTGAAGCTTTCTTT CASSLGPTGINTEAFF
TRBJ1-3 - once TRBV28 TGTGCCAGCAGGGCCCGGTCGTGGGTAGGGGGAAACACCATATATTTT CASRARSWVGGNTIYF
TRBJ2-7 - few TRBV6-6 TGTGCCAGCAGGCCACAGGGACCCTACGAGCAGTACTTC CASRPQGPYEQYF
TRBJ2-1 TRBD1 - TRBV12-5 TGTGCTAGTGGTTTGCCCTTACAGGGGACGAATGAGCAGTTCTTC CASGLPLQGTNEQFF
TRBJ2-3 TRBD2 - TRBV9 TGTGCCAGCAGCGCTGTCCTGCGTAACCTAGCGGGGGGTAAAGATACGCAGTATTTT CASSAVLRNLAGGKDTQYF
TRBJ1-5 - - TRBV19 TGTGCCAGTAGTATAGATCTAGAGGGGTATCAGCCCCAGCATTTT CASSIDLEGYQPQHF
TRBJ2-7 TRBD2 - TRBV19 TGTGCCAGTAGTATAGCGGGGGGTCGCGAGCAGTACTTC CASSIAGGREQYF
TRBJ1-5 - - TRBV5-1 TGCGCCAGCAGTTTGACCGGTAGCAATCAGCCCCAGCATTTT CASSLTGSNQPQHF
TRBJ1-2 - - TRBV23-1 TGCGCCAGCAGCGCGGGAACAGGGATCTTAGCTAACTATGGCTACACCTTC CASSAGTGILANYGYTF
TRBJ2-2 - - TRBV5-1 TGCGCCAGCAGCACTCCTAGCGGGGAGCTGTTTTTT CASSTPSGELFF
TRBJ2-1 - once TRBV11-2 TGTGCCAGCAGCGGGGCCTTCTACAATGAGCAGTTCTTC CASSGAFYNEQFF
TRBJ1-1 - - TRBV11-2 TGTGCCAGCACCACATTTAGAGTTAAAGGGACGCCCGAAGCTTTCTTT CASTTFRVKGTPEAFF
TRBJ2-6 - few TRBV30 TGTGCCTGGGAACCAGACTCTGGGGCCAACGTCCTGACTTTC CAWEPDSGANVLTF
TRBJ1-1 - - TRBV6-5 TGTGCCAGCAGTTACGCCGGGGGTTTTCAAGCTTTCTTT CASSYAGGFQAFF
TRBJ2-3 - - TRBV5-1 TGCGCCAGCAGCTTGTTAGGGGATAATACAGATACGCAGTATTTT CASSLLGDNTDTQYF
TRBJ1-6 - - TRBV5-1 TGCGCCAGCAGCTTGACCGGGGGGGACTCACCCCTCCACTTT CASSLTGGDSPLHF
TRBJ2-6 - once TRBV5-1 TGCGCCAGCAGCCTCGTTCAGGGTTCTGGGGCCAACGTCCTGACTTTC CASSLVQGSGANVLTF
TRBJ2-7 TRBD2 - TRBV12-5 TGTGCTAGTGGTCCCCGCGGGGGCTACGAGCAGTACTTC CASGPRGGYEQYF
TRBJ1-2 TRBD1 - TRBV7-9 TGTGCCAGCAGCTTAGCGGGACAGGGGGCTACTAACTATGGCTACACCTTC CASSLAGQGATNYGYTF
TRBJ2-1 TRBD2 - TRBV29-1 TGCAGCGTCCCGACTAGCGGGAACTACAATGAGCAGTTCTTC CSVPTSGNYNEQFF
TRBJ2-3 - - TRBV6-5 TGTGCCAGCAGTCCGACAGAAGATAGCACAGATACGCAGTATTTT CASSPTEDSTDTQYF
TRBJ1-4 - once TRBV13 TGTGCCAGCAGCTTAGGAGGTAGAGGGGGTAATGAAAAACTGTTTTTT CASSLGGRGGNEKLFF
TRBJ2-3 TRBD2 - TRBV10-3 TGTGCCATCACTTCGGGACTAGCGGGCACAGATACGCAGTATTTT CAITSGLAGTDTQYF
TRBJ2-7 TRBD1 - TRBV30 TGTGCCTGGAGTCCACGTTTAGGACAGGGGGCCCTTACCTCCTACGAGCAGTACTTC CAWSPRLGQGALTSYEQYF
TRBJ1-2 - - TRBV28 TGTGCCAGCAGTTTATTATCGTTGGGAAGCGTTAACTATGGCTACACCTTC CASSLLSLGSVNYGYTF
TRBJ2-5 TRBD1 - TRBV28 TGTGCCAGCAGTTTATTTGGGACAGGGGAAAAAGAGACCCAGTACTTC CASSLFGTGEKETQYF
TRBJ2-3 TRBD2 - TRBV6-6 TGTGCCAGCAGGTGGACTAGCGCAGAAGATACGCAGTATTTT CASRWTSAEDTQYF
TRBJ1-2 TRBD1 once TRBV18 TGTGCCAGCTCACCACCCAAAAGGACAGGGGAGTCTAACTATGGCTACACCTTC CASSPPKRTGESNYGYTF
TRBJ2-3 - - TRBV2 TGTGCCAGCAGCGACGGGGGAGGGGGAGGGGCAGATACGCAGTATTTT CASSDGGGGGADTQYF
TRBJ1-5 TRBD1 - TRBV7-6 TGTGCCAGCAGCTCGACTACAGGGGCCAATCAGCCCCAGCATTTT CASSSTTGANQPQHF
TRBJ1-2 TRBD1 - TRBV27 TGTGCCAGCACACCGGGACAGGGGAGGCCCTATGGCTACACCTTC CASTPGQGRPYGYTF
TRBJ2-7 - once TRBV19 TGTGCCAGTGCCCCCGACAGGAGGACCCCGCGGCAGTACTTC CASAPDRRTPRQYF
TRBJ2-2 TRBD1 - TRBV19 TGTGCCAGTAGTAGGGGACAGTCCGGGGAGCTGTTTTTT CASSRGQSGELFF
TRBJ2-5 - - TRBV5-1 TGCGCCAGCAGCTTGACAGTTCTTCAAGAGACCCAGTACTTC CASSLTVLQETQYF
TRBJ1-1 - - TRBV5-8 TGTGCCAGCAGCTCGACAGGATTTAAGACTGAAGCTTTCTTT CASSSTGFKTEAFF
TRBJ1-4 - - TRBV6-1 TGTGCCAGTGCGGTCGGGGGGGCCGCGGAAAAACTGTTTTTT CASAVGGAAEKLFF
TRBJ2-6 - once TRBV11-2 TGTGCCAGCAGCCCCAACAGTTATGCCAACGTCCTGACTTTC CASSPNSYANVLTF
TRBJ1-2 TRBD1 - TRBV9 TGTGCCAGCAGCCTACAGGGGGCTTGGTATGGCTACACCTTC CASSLQGAWYGYTF
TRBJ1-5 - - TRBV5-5 TGTGCCAGCTGGACCACAGTTCAGGAGTTGACCCAGCATTTT CASWTTVQELTQHF